This is a list of T cell receptor beta chains from one sample in a study of post-analysis software for immune sequencing data. A single record per CDR3 protein comes from TCRdb applying MiXCR to the PCR reads. The repertoire has hundreds of thousands of distinct CDR3 sequences, roughly 50% of them found once; the top ten carry approximately 4.4%. Sample: blood. These receptors all come from a girl aged 5-17 years with multiple sclerosis. Each CDR3 is given with its conserved first and last residue. Each record gives: V gene, J gene, clone size, D gene, CDR3 DNA, CDR3 protein. The D gene is left open where the match is weak. Some rows mark clone size as missing; the rest say once, few, many or name a class of expanded clone.

>TRBV5-1|TRBJ2-7|few|-
TGCGCCAGCAGCCAAGGGACTGACTCCTACGAGCAGTACTTC
CASSQGTDSYEQYF
>TRBV20-1|TRBJ2-5|few|TRBD1
TGCAGTGCTAGAGATGAACAGGGGGAACAAGAGACCCAGTACTTC
CSARDEQGEQETQYF
>TRBV12-3/TRBV12-4|TRBJ1-6|few|TRBD1
TGTGCCAGCAGTTTAGAGGCGGGACAGGGAGGGACACCCCTCCACTTT
CASSLEAGQGGTPLHF
>TRBV29-1|TRBJ2-5|-|TRBD2
TGCAGCGTTTTCCCCGGGACTAGCAGGGAGACCCAGTACTTC
CSVFPGTSRETQYF
>TRBV3-1|TRBJ2-7|-|-
TGTGCCAGCAGTCCCTTTGACGCCGGCGAGCAGTACTTC
CASSPFDAGEQYF
>TRBV12-3/TRBV12-4|TRBJ1-2|few|-
TGTGCCAGCAGCTTCATCTCAGGAGACTTTAACTATGGCTACACCTTC
CASSFISGDFNYGYTF
>TRBV20-1|TRBJ2-7|-|-
TGCAGTGCTAGAGTTGATCGGTATCTCGAGCAGTACTTC
CSARVDRYLEQYF
>TRBV29-1|TRBJ1-2|few|-
TGCAGCGTTCCTATAGAGGAAGGTTGGCGGGGCTACACCTTC
CSVPIEEGWRGYTF
>TRBV28|TRBJ2-1|-|TRBD2
TGTGCCAGCAGTTTGATAGCGGGAGGGAACAATGAGCAGTTCTTC
CASSLIAGGNNEQFF
>TRBV19|TRBJ2-5|-|-
TGTGCCAGTAGTATCGAGGACAGAGAGACCCAGTACTTC
CASSIEDRETQYF
>TRBV5-1|TRBJ2-1|-|-
TGCGCCAGCAGCCCCGTAGAACACAATGAGCAGTTCTTC
CASSPVEHNEQFF
>TRBV20-1|TRBJ2-4|-|TRBD1
TGCAGTGCTAGGCCGACAGGGTTGGACATTCAGTACTTC
CSARPTGLDIQYF
>TRBV10-3|TRBJ1-1|once|-
TGTGCCATCAGGAGGGACGGGCAGAACACTGAAGCTTTCTTT
CAIRRDGQNTEAFF
>TRBV6-6|TRBJ2-7|few|TRBD2
TGTGCCAGCAGTTACCCTACTAGCGACGAGCAGTACTTC
CASSYPTSDEQYF
>TRBV9|TRBJ2-5|few|-
TGTGCCAGCAGCGTCGGTCAGGGGTTGGGGGAGCAGTACTTC
CASSVGQGLGEQYF
>TRBV4-2|TRBJ2-4|few|-
TGTGCCAGCAGCCAAGAAGAGAACGGGCTTCAGCAGTACTTC
CASSQEENGLQQYF
>TRBV10-3|TRBJ1-1|-|-
TGTGCCATCAGTGACGGGGGGCTCATGAACACTGAAGCTTTCTTT
CAISDGGLMNTEAFF
>TRBV11-1|TRBJ2-3|few|-
TGTGCCAGCAGCTCGGGGCAGGATACGCAGTATTTT
CASSSGQDTQYF
>TRBV20-1|TRBJ2-1|few|-
TGCAGTGCGAGGGTAGAACTGGCGGGGAAGGCGTTCTTC
CSARVELAGKAFF
>TRBV20-1|TRBJ2-1|many|-
TGCAGTGCTAGAGAGGAGCTACACAATGAGCAGTTCTTC
CSAREELHNEQFF
>TRBV20-1|TRBJ2-3|-|-
TGCAGTGCTATAGAGAATACGCAGTATTTT
CSAIENTQYF
>TRBV20-1|TRBJ2-3|few|TRBD2
TGCAGTGCTCTCCGACTAGCGGGAGGCCCTAGCACAGATACGCAGTATTTT
CSALRLAGGPSTDTQYF
>TRBV5-1|TRBJ1-1|-|-
TGCGCCAGCAGCTTGGCCGGCGAGCAGGGAAATGAAGCTTTCTTT
CASSLAGEQGNEAFF
>TRBV7-9|TRBJ2-1|-|-
TGTGCCAGCAACCTCCCGTCGGGTAGGAGCTCCTACAATGAGCAGTTCTTC
CASNLPSGRSSYNEQFF
>TRBV29-1|TRBJ2-7|-|-
TGCAGCGTTCCAAGCGAATCCGGCTACGAGCAGTACTTC
CSVPSESGYEQYF
>TRBV29-1|TRBJ1-2|-|-
TGCAGCGTTGATTTAACCAAACCACCCTATGGCTACACCTTC
CSVDLTKPPYGYTF
>TRBV6-5|TRBJ2-1|few|-
TGTGCCAGCAGTTACCCCCGGGATTCCAATGAGCAGTTCTTC
CASSYPRDSNEQFF
>TRBV7-2|TRBJ2-1|-|-
TGTGCCAGCAGCTTAAGCGGTAGTAACTACAATGAGCAGTTCTTC
CASSLSGSNYNEQFF
>TRBV6-2/TRBV6-3|TRBJ2-3|few|TRBD2
TGTGCCAGCAGTCGACTAGCGGACCACTATAAAGAGGCAGATACGCAGTATTTT
CASSRLADHYKEADTQYF
>TRBV6-1|TRBJ1-5|-|-
TGTGCCAGCAGTTCGGACGACCCCCGCAGGCAGCCCCAGCATTTT
CASSSDDPRRQPQHF
>TRBV5-1|TRBJ2-1|few|-
TGCGCCAGCAGCTTGGGGGATCAGGTACTAGCTTCCAATGAGCAGTTCTTC
CASSLGDQVLASNEQFF
>TRBV15|TRBJ2-3|-|TRBD2
TGTGGCACCAGGAGAAGCGGGAGGACAGATACGCAGTATTTT
CGTRRSGRTDTQYF
>TRBV5-1|TRBJ2-5|few|-
TGCGCCAGCACTCCGAATCGAGAGACCCAGTACTTC
CASTPNRETQYF
>TRBV20-1|TRBJ2-7|few|-
TGCAGTGCTAGAAACCCCAGGGTGTTTTACGAGCAGTACTTC
CSARNPRVFYEQYF
>TRBV7-9|TRBJ1-4|-|-
TGTGCCAGCAGCTTGGGGCAGGGAACGGAAAAACTGTTTTTT
CASSLGQGTEKLFF
>TRBV5-1|TRBJ2-5|-|-
TGCGCCAGCAGCTTGAGGCGGACATCGGGTAGATTCGAGACCCAGTACTTC
CASSLRRTSGRFETQYF
>TRBV24-1|TRBJ2-1|-|-
TGTGCCACCAGTGATTCAGGCTCCTTCTTGTACAATGAGCAGTTCTTC
CATSDSGSFLYNEQFF
>TRBV6-1|TRBJ2-7|-|TRBD1
TGTGCCAGCAGCTCACAGACAGGGGTCGACGAGCAGTACTTC
CASSSQTGVDEQYF
>TRBV25-1|TRBJ2-2|-|-
TGTGCCAGCAGTGACCGCACCCGGGCAGCGAACACCGGGGAGCTGTTTTTT
CASSDRTRAANTGELFF